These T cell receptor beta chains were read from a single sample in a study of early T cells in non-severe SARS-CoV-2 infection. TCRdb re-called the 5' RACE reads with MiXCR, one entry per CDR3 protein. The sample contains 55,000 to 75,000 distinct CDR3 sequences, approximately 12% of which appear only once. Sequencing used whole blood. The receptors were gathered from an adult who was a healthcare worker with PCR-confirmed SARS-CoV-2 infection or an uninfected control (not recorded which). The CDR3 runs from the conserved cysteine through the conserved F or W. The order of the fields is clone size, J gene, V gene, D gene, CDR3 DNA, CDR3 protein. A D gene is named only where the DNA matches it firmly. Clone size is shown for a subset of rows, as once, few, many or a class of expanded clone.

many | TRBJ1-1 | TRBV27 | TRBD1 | TGTGCCAATCCGACAGGGGACACTGAAGCTTTCTTT | CANPTGDTEAFF
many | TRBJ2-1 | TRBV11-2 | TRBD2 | TGTGCCAGCAGCTTATGGGCGGGAGTGGTAAATGAGCAGTTCTTC | CASSLWAGVVNEQFF
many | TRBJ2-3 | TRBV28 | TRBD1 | TGTGCCAGCAAGGCCCTGCAGGGGGTCACAGATACGCAGTATTTT | CASKALQGVTDTQYF
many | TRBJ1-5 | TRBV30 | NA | TGTGCCTGGAGTGTGACGAATAATCAGCCCCAGCATTTT | CAWSVTNNQPQHF
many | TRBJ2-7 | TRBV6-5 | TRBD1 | TGTGCCAGCAGCCGTACGACCGGGACAGGGATCTACGAGCAGTACTTC | CASSRTTGTGIYEQYF
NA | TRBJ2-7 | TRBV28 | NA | TGTGCCAGCAGTGCGGTTCGGGATCCCTACGAGCAGTACTTC | CASSAVRDPYEQYF
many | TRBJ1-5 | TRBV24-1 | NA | TGTGCCACCAGTGATTGGCCCGTGGCATTCAATCAGCCCCAGCATTTT | CATSDWPVAFNQPQHF
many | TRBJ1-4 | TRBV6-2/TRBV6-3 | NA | TGTGCCAGCAGCGACACCCCGCAGGGGCCGTTTCAAAAACTGTTTTTT | CASSDTPQGPFQKLFF
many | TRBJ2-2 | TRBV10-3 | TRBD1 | TGTGCCATCACGGGACAGTCGAACACCGGGGAGCTGTTTTTT | CAITGQSNTGELFF
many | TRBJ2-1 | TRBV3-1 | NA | TGTGCCAGCAGCCCGGACACTCTCTCCTACAATGAGCAGTTCTTC | CASSPDTLSYNEQFF
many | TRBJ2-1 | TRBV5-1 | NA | TGCGCCAGCAGCTTTGGGACGGTCAATGAGCAGTTCTTC | CASSFGTVNEQFF
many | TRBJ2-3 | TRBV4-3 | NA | TGCGCCAGCAGCCAAGATGAGGGGTCAGATACGCAGTATTTT | CASSQDEGSDTQYF
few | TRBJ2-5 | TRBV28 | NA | TGTGCCAGCAGTCGGAGGGGGACCACAGGGACCCAGTACTTC | CASSRRGTTGTQYF
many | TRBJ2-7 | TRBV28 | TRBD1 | TGTGCCAGCAGTCCCGGACAGGGGTGGGACGAGCAGTACTTC | CASSPGQGWDEQYF
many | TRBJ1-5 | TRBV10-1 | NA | TGCGCCAGCAGTGAGTCGAAGGATCAGCCCCAGCATTTT | CASSESKDQPQHF
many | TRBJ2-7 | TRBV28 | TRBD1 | TGTGCCAGCAGGAGACAGGGGGCCCACGAGCAGTACTTC | CASRRQGAHEQYF
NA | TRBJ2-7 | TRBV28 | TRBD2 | TGTGCCAGCTGCCCTCGGGGGGGCTACGAGCAGTACTTC | CASCPRGGYEQYF
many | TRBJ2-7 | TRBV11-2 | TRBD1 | TGTGCCAGCAGCTTTGACAGGGGGGGATACGAGCAGTACTTC | CASSFDRGGYEQYF
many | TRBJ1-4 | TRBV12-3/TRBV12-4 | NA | TGTGCCAGCACCCACCCAGGGACCGGCCGAAAACTGTTTTTT | CASTHPGTGRKLFF
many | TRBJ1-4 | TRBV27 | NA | TGTGCCAGCAGTTTAGAGGGGGTTGGTGAAAAACTGTTTTTT | CASSLEGVGEKLFF
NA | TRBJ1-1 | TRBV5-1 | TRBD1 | TGCGCCAGCACCAGGGGGGGAAACACTGAAGCTTTCTTT | CASTRGGNTEAFF
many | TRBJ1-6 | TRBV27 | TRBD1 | TGTGCCAGCAGTCATCCCACAGGGGGGGGCCATAATTCACCCCTCCACTTT | CASSHPTGGGHNSPLHF
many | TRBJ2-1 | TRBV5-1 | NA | TGCGCCAGCAGCCCGGTGGGGGTCCCCAATGAGCAGTTCTTC | CASSPVGVPNEQFF
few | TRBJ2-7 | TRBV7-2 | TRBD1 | TGTGCCAGCAGCTTGGCGGGACAGGGGGCCTACGAGCAGTACTTC | CASSLAGQGAYEQYF
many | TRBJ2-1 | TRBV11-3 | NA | TGTGCCAGCAGCTTTAACCATGAGCAGTTCTTC | CASSFNHEQFF
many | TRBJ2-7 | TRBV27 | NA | TGTGCCAGCAGTCTCAACTCCCCCTACGAGCAGTACTTC | CASSLNSPYEQYF
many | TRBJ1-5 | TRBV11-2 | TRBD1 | TGTGCCAGCAGCTCGGGACAGAGCAATCAGCCCCAGCATTTT | CASSSGQSNQPQHF
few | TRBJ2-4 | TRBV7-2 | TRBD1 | TGTGCCAGCAGCTTGGGACAGGACCTGGACAAAAACATTCAGTACTTC | CASSLGQDLDKNIQYF
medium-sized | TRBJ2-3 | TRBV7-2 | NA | TGTGCCAGCAGCTTCTCTAGCGCCAATACAAATACGCAGTATTTT | CASSFSSANTNTQYF
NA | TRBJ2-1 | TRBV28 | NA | TGTGCCAGCAAGTTCCTTAGCTCCTACAATGAGCAGTTCTTC | CASKFLSSYNEQFF
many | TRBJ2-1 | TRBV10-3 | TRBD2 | TGTGCCATCAGTGAAAAAGGGACTAGCGGTCATGAGCAGTTCTTC | CAISEKGTSGHEQFF
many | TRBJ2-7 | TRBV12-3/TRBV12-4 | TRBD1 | TGTGCCAGCAGGGGAGGGACAGGGAGTGAGCAGTACTTC | CASRGGTGSEQYF
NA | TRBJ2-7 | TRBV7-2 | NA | TGTGCCAGCAGCTTAGCAGTGAACGAGCAGTACTTC | CASSLAVNEQYF
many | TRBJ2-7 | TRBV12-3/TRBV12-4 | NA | TGTGCCAGCAGTTTCGTCCAGCAGACTAGTCGGTTCTACGAGCAGTACTTC | CASSFVQQTSRFYEQYF
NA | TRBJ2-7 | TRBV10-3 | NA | TGTGCCATCAGTGAGGCCCTCTCCTACGAGCAGTACTTC | CAISEALSYEQYF
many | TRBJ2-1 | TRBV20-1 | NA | TGCAGTGCTAGGGGGCTAGTTGAGGCCTACAATGAGCAGTTCTTC | CSARGLVEAYNEQFF
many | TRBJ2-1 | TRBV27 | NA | TGTGCCAGCAGTTTCGACACTTACAATGAGCAGTTCTTC | CASSFDTYNEQFF
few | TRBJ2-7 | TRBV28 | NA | TGTGCCAGCAGTTACGCGCGCTACTACGAGCAGTACTTC | CASSYARYYEQYF
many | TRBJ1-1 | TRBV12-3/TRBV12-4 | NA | TGTGCCAGCACCTCCCTCTGGGAGAAAGAAGCTTTCTTT | CASTSLWEKEAFF
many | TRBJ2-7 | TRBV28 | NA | TGTGCCAGCACTGAGGGATCCTACGAGCAGTACTTC | CASTEGSYEQYF
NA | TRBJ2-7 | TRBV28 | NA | TGTGCCAGCAGTTTAGTTCGCTCCTACGAGCAGTACTTC | CASSLVRSYEQYF
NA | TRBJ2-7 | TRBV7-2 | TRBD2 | TGTGCCAGCAGCCTCCTGGGGAGGGCGGCCTACGAGCAGTACTTC | CASSLLGRAAYEQYF
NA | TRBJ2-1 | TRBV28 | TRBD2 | TGTGCCAGCAGTTTTGCGGGAGTACCTGGTAATGAGCAGTTCTTC | CASSFAGVPGNEQFF
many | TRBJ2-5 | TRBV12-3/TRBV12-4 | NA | TGTGCCAGCAGTTCCGCCCTGTGGGGGGAGACCCAGTACTTC | CASSSALWGETQYF
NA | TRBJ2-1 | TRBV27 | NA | TGTGCCAGCAGTATCGGGACGGAGCAGTTCTTC | CASSIGTEQFF
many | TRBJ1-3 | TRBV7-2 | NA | TGTGCCAGCAGCTTCGGACCCGGCTCTGGAAACACCATATATTTT | CASSFGPGSGNTIYF
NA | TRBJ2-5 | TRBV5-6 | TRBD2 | TGTGCCAGCAGCTCCCTGGGGACTAGCGGGAGTTTCGGAGAGACCCAGTACTTC | CASSSLGTSGSFGETQYF
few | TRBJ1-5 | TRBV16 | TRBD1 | TGTGCCAGCAGCCCGACAGGGGGCTGGGGCAATCAGCCCCAGCATTTT | CASSPTGGWGNQPQHF
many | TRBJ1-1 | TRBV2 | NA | TGTGCCAGCAGTATGGCGAACACTGAAGCTTTCTTT | CASSMANTEAFF